This T cell receptor beta chain was observed in a study of cytomegalovirus exposure and HLA in healthy donors. The study's findings and limits: Being productive about 87% or about 30% of the time was typical of most TCR beta V segments in an earlier analysis. Cytomegalovirus association was assigned to about 180 TCR beta chains. In a later analysis, CMV-associated beta chains were mostly HLA-associated, it appeared.

The CDR3 is made up of 13 amino acids. V was pared by 0 bases and J by 7 bases, with 0 bases of the junction left unmatched. Germline CDR1 is MNHEY and CDR2 is SMNVEV (reference sequence). This clone was seen more than once but under ten times. Its matching antigen is unknown. The PCR made use of 60 Vbeta and 13 Jbeta primers. TCRdb's copy holds only in-frame clones and misses some; the assay was immunoSEQ multiplex PCR. The sample consists of 120,000 to 150,000 clones, over 55% of them appearing once. The rearrangement links TRBV27 to TRBJ1-1; 9 nucleotides match TRBD1. The sequenced sample consisted of PBMCs. This TCR was sampled from a man in his forties or fifties in good health and CMV-seronegative. Here the CDR3 reads CASSLSTGGEAFF. CDR3 sequence (DNA): TGTGCCAGCAGTTTATCGACAGGGGGTGAAGCTTTCTTT.